A single sample gave rise to the 4 T cell receptor beta chains below, sequenced in a study of cytotoxic CD8 clonotypes in ibrutinib-treated CLL. Libraries were prepared by immunoSEQ multiplex PCR; TCRdb keeps only in-frame clonotypes and omits some of them. Found here are around 20,000 clones, just under 70% of them singletons; the top ten hold around 28%. The sample here was PBMCs, taken after 24 months of ibrutinib treatment. Source of these receptors: a human donor with chronic lymphocytic leukemia.

Ten or more counts support this clone. The V gene is TRBV18, the J gene TRBJ1-1; 10 bases map to TRBD1. Germline-derived CDR1 and CDR2 are KGHSH and LQKENI. V was pared by 5 bases and J by 6 bases, with 6 bases of the junction left unmatched. The CDR3 runs to 14 residues. The CDR3 DNA reads as TGTGCCAGCTCAGACAGGGGGCGAGGGGCTGAAGCTTTCTTT. Translated, it gives CASSDRGRGAEAFF.

This chain connects TRBV29-1 to TRBJ1-2; D unclear. The CDR3 has 12 amino acids. V lost 7 bases to trimming and J lost 0 bases, with 9 bases between them. Germline V gene sequence: CDR1 SQVTM, CDR2 ANQGSEA. The CDR3 bases are TGCAGCGCCGCCCTTTCTAACTATGGCTACACCTTC. As protein: CSAALSNYGYTF. The full variable domain, rest sourced from reference TRBV29-1 and TRBJ1-2, is SAVISQKPSRDICQRGTSLTIQCQVDSQVTMMFWYRQQPGQSLTLIATANQGSEATYESGFVIDKFPISRPNLTFSTLTVSNMSPEDSSIYLCSAALSNYGYTFGSGTRLTVV.

The chain links TRBV11-2 to TRBJ2-1; 9 positions agree with TRBD1. Per the germline V gene, CDR1 is SGHAT and CDR2 is FQNNGV. The CDR3 is made up of 15 amino acids. V lost 1 base, J lost 7 bases, and 5 bases stayed unmatched. CDR3 DNA: TGTGCCAGCAGCTTAGTCTTACAGGGGGCTAATGAGCAGTTCTTC. Its protein product is CASSLVLQGANEQFF.

The V and J genes are TRBV6-6 and TRBJ2-1; a possible D gene is TRBD1 (6 bases). Trimming removed 6 bases at V and 0 bases at J, with 15 bases between. This CDR3 spans 16 amino acids. The V gene's germline CDR1 is MNHNY and CDR2 SVGAGI (reference sequence). The CDR3 loop is CASRDLTGPSYNEQFF. CDR3 DNA: TGTGCCAGCAGGGACCTCACAGGGCCCTCCTACAATGAGCAGTTCTTC.